The clone carrying this T cell receptor (beta chain) came up a few times. As yet, its antigen is unknown. A single record per CDR3 protein comes from TCRdb applying MiXCR to the reads. The table records fewer than 7,000 distinct CDR3 sequences, 30% to 40% of them present only once. The source of the sample is a study of type 1 regulatory T cells. Across the whole study: An in vitro protocol generated T-allo10, a Tr1-enriched, alloantigen-specific CD4 T cell product.

General study findings and limits: Tr1 cells had a more restricted TCR repertoire than non-Tr1 cells.

The sample consisted of cultured type 1 regulatory T (Tr1) cells, either the whole culture or a sorted fraction (not recorded which). The sequence was collected from a human donor in good health.

The chain's CDR3 is CASSPGRLAGAPRETQYF. CDR3 DNA: TGTGCCAGCAGCCCTGGGAGACTAGCGGGAGCCCCCCGAGAGACCCAGTACTTC. V gene TRBV5-4 combines with J gene TRBJ2-5, with 12 bases identical to TRBD2. Germline V gene lookup returns CDR1 SGHNT and CDR2 YYREEE (reference sequence). The CDR3 is made up of 18 amino acids. Trimming took 4 bases from V and 4 from J; bases not matched to a gene: 14.